This T cell receptor (beta chain) was captured in a study of blood T cell repertoires in COVID-19. As for the study in general: Specimens from acute and convalescent COVID-19 originated in the United States, Italy and Spain. Sources were T cells, B-cell-depleted T cells, or PBMCs; the material itself was cDNA or gDNA.

In the authors' workflow: It was from reference gene primer amplification that nucleated cell counts were estimated. The protocol was immunoSEQ multiplex PCR, while the TCRdb copy is restricted to in-frame clones and leaves out a portion. The DNA was the basis for D and trimming; V, J and clone size are from that table. The data contain hundreds of thousands of clones, around 89% of them seen just once; the ten biggest clones take up more than 4%. The CDR3 consists of 15 residues. The germline V gene encodes CDR1 LNHDA and CDR2 SQIVND (reference sequence). The V segment lost 4 bases and the J segment 5 bases; nucleotides outside the gene matches: 8.

The chain is built from TRBV19 and TRBJ2-3, with 8 bases fitting TRBD2. Source material: peripheral blood. This sequence originates from a woman aged 25 to 39 with acute or convalescent COVID-19. CDR3 region: CASSTRTSLRDTQYF. The CDR3 DNA follows: TGTGCCAGTAGTACCAGGACTAGCTTGCGAGATACGCAGTATTTT.